The subject of this entry is one T cell receptor beta chain. The method was immunoSEQ multiplex PCR; TCRdb's version includes in-frame clones alone and lacks a portion of them. The sample carries some 29,000 clones, over 80% recorded once. The CDR3 spans 16 residues. V shed 0 bases, J shed 8 bases, and the junction held 9 bases outside the gene matches. Germline-derived CDR1 and CDR2 are SGDLS and YYNGEE. The sample originates from a study of lymphopenia after photon versus proton radiotherapy. The chain employs TRBV9 and TRBJ2-1; 9 bases fit TRBD2. Sequences were derived from peripheral blood, sampled from a patient treated with proton-based radiotherapy. The source is a woman aged 60-75 years with cholangiocarcinoma. Some clones in this sample may be carry-over from other donors' samples. The CDR3 loop reads CASSVVSSGSNYEQFF. The CDR3 DNA follows: TGTGCCAGCAGCGTAGTAAGTAGCGGGAGTAATTATGAGCAGTTCTTC.